A few counts support the clone carrying this T cell receptor (beta chain). Its target is unknown. Other DNA sequences in this specimen translate into the identical CDR3. Noted time point: cycle 4 day 1 (C4D1), after 6 weeks of nivolumab. Brentuximab vedotin exposure varied, and every patient relapsed after autologous stem cell transplantation. This entry comes from a study of PD-1 blockade in classical Hodgkin lymphoma. Findings and caveats of the study: Before treatment, TCR diversity in newly diagnosed patients was reportedly lower than in healthy donors.

CDR1 is SGHRS and CDR2 is YFSETQ in the germline V gene. CDR3 length equals 14 residues. After removal of 3 bases from V and 4 bases from J, the junction contained 6 bases not matched to a gene. Sequenced by immunoSEQ multiplex PCR; TCRdb stores in-frame clones only, minus some. The sample lists tens of thousands of clones, about 85% occurring once. The chain is built from TRBV5-1 and TRBJ1-1; 7 bases line up with TRBD1. The source of this sequence is a human donor with classical Hodgkin lymphoma. Sample: peripheral blood mononuclear cells (PBMCs), taken before the fourth cycle of nivolumab. CDR3 sequence reads: CASSSQGGGTEAFF. The CDR3 DNA reads as TGCGCCAGCAGCTCCCAGGGGGGGGGCACTGAAGCTTTCTTT.